A selection of T cell receptor beta chains follows, all from one sample in a study of identical twins. In TCRdb, the 5' RACE reads were re-called with MiXCR into one record per CDR3 protein. The sample comprises a few hundred thousand distinct CDR3 sequences, 10% to 13% of which are singletons, and approximately 9.1% rests with the top ten. Sequencing was carried out using memory T cells sorted from blood. These receptors were collected from a man between 50 and 59 years old in good health. The CDR3 runs from the conserved cysteine through the conserved F or W.

V gene,J gene,CDR3 protein
TRBV2,TRBJ1-1,CASSDSRPMNTEAFF
TRBV6-2/TRBV6-3,TRBJ2-7,CASRELAGGTREQYF
TRBV20-1,TRBJ2-7,CSARDARDSYEQYF
TRBV27,TRBJ2-3,CASSLYPPQRLPSSDTQYF
TRBV5-1,TRBJ2-3,CASSSRQRGRTSTDTQYF
TRBV3-1,TRBJ2-5,CASSQIRGLPETQYF
TRBV27,TRBJ1-2,CASRDRGNYGYTF
TRBV20-1,TRBJ2-7,CSVPPGLAGGSSYEQYF
TRBV6-2/TRBV6-3,TRBJ2-7,CASRNIQGLTSSYEQYF
TRBV7-2,TRBJ2-1,CASSPGLAPGEQFF
TRBV10-3,TRBJ2-1,CAISDSGTRYNEQFF
TRBV15,TRBJ2-5,CATSRDMAQETQYF
TRBV2,TRBJ1-4,CASRDGRTTNEKLFF
TRBV3-1,TRBJ2-1,CASSPGSWNEQFF
TRBV14,TRBJ2-2,CASSHRTGGFANTGELFF
TRBV28,TRBJ2-1,CASSFWQQGNEQFF
TRBV7-9,TRBJ1-2,CASSLAGAGAYGYTF
TRBV6-1,TRBJ2-5,CASSEAPAGGQTQYF
TRBV12-3/TRBV12-4,TRBJ2-1,CASSPNTGGFSYNEQFF